The TCR beta chain under discussion was sequenced for a study of response to subunit inactivated influenza vaccine. The CDR3 sequence is 15 residues long. Per germline, CDR1 GTSNPN and CDR2 SVGIG (reference sequence). With 3 bases clipped from V and 0 bases from J, the junction kept 4 bases outside the gene matches. MiXCR, applied by TCRdb to the RT-PCR reads, yields one record per CDR3 protein. The sample has a few hundred thousand distinct CDR3 sequences; over 9% are singletons. The same specimen was also included in a second study, on T cells expressing NK-cell markers. That source adds: TCR beta cDNA was made by 5'RACE template switching with UMIs. Several donors likewise had their CD3+CD56-NKG2C+ fraction led by these clonotypes.

The sequencing used PBMCs from blood, collected on the day of vaccination. This sequence was found in a man aged 50-59 years who received an inactivated influenza vaccine. The V call is TRBV30, the J call TRBJ1-4; 7 positions match TRBD1. The CDR3 sequence: CAWSQGGTTNEKLFF. The CDR3 DNA reads TGTGCCTGGAGCCAGGGGGGGACAACTAATGAAAAACTGTTTTTT.